This T cell receptor beta chain was documented in a study of blood T cells in healthy people across ages. The germline gives CDR1 MNHEY, CDR2 SVGEGT. Germline trimming cut 6 bases from V and 10 bases from J; bases unmatched to any gene: 15. The CDR3 length is 16 residues. The use of a sample-barcoded 5' primer and a J-beta primer mix characterized a second PCR of roughly 6 to 11 cycles. TCRdb recomputed calls from the 5' RACE reads with MiXCR, one row per CDR3 protein. This sample has about 770,000 distinct CDR3 sequences, with around 42% found just once. The origin of this receptor is a man aged 55 to 70 in good health. The chain uses TRBV6-2 or TRBV6-3 and TRBJ2-1, with TRBD2 matching 10 bases. What was sequenced was blood. CDR3 protein: CASRSSKPLAGVEQFF. CDR3 bases: TGTGCCAGCAGGTCCTCCAAGCCCCTAGCGGGGGTAGAGCAGTTCTTC.